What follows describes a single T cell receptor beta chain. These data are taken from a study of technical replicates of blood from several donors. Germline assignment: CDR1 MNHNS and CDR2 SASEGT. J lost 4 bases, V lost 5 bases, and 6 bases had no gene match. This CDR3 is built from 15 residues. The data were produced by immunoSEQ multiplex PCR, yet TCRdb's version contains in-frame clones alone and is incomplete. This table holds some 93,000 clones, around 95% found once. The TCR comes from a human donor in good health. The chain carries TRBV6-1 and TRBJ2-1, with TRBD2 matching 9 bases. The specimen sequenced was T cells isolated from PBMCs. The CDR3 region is CASSKSAGGYNEQFF. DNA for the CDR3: TGTGCCAGCAGTAAATCGGCGGGGGGGTACAATGAGCAGTTCTTC.